Included here is one TCR beta chain sequence, with context. The sample belongs to a study of blood T cell repertoires in COVID-19. Study at large: Samples came from the United States, Italy and Spain, spanning acute and convalescent COVID-19.

Trimming removed 6 bases at V and 7 bases at J, with 12 bases between. Germline CDR1 is KGHSH and CDR2 is LQKENI. This CDR3 has 12 residues. Original processing methods: From reference gene primer amplification, estimates of nucleated cell counts were derived. TCRdb's table, derived via immunoSEQ multiplex PCR, lists solely in-frame clones and lacks some. Clonal size and the V and J genes are those of that table, whereas D and trimming came from the DNA. There are about 200,000 clones in the sample; around four fifths occur only once, and roughly 8.2% lies in the top ten. The clonotype originates from a woman of 80 years or more with COVID-19, enrolled during active disease. The V call is TRBV18, the J call TRBJ1-2; D uncertain. Sequences were obtained from peripheral blood. The CDR3 bases are TGTGCCAGCTCTTACCAGGCGGGTGGCTACACCTTC. Encoded protein: CASSYQAGGYTF.